These T cell receptor beta chains were read from a single sample in a study of regulatory T cells in long-lasting Graves disease. TCRdb re-called the multiplex PCR reads with MiXCR, one entry per CDR3 protein. Of under 250,000 distinct CDR3 sequences listed, 20% to 25% were seen once; the top ten hold 14%. This sample comprised peripheral blood mononuclear cells (PBMCs), obtained at new diagnosis, from a patient treated with antithyroid drugs. The source is a female donor with Graves disease. Each CDR3 is given with its conserved first and last residue. D genes are given only for firm matches. The size of a clone is reported for some rows only, either as once, few or many, or as a class for expanded clones.

d_gene,abundance,v_gene,j_gene,CDR3aa,CDR3nt
.,.,TRBV2,TRBJ2-7,CAGSQQIEQYF,TGTGCCGGCTCCCAACAGATAGAGCAGTACTTC
TRBD2,.,TRBV20-1,TRBJ2-3,CSAPQRESLDTQYF,TGCAGTGCGCCCCAGCGGGAGTCATTGGATACGCAGTATTTT
.,many,TRBV6-9,TRBJ2-1,CASSYSLTGIQFF,TGTGCCAGCAGTTACTCTTTGACAGGTATTCAGTTCTTC
TRBD2,.,TRBV5-1,TRBJ2-1,CASSSPRLAGGEQFF,TGCGCCAGCAGCTCCCCTCGACTAGCGGGAGGTGAGCAGTTCTTC
.,.,TRBV12-3/TRBV12-4,TRBJ1-2,CASSPSGFDGYTF,TGTGCCAGCAGTCCCTCGGGGTTCGATGGCTACACCTTC
TRBD1,many,TRBV28,TRBJ2-7,CASCTGGEQYF,TGTGCCAGCTGCACAGGGGGCGAGCAGTACTTC
.,many,TRBV29-1,TRBJ2-5,CSVERFQETQYF,TGCAGCGTTGAGAGATTCCAAGAGACCCAGTACTTC
TRBD1,many,TRBV20-1,TRBJ1-1,CSGDRGKNTEAFF,TGCAGTGGCGACAGGGGAAAAAACACTGAAGCTTTCTTT
.,many,TRBV3-1,TRBJ2-7,CASSQDARSYEQYF,TGTGCCAGCAGCCAAGACGCCAGGAGTTACGAGCAGTACTTC
TRBD2,many,TRBV20-1,TRBJ2-1,CSALQRASGSYNEQFF,TGCAGTGCCCTACAACGGGCTAGCGGTAGCTACAATGAGCAGTTCTTC
.,many,TRBV18,TRBJ1-5,CASSPWRTDSNQPQHF,TGTGCCAGCTCACCTTGGCGGACAGATAGCAATCAGCCCCAGCATTTT
TRBD2,few,TRBV10-3,TRBJ2-7,CAISPSGAYEQYF,TGTGCCATCAGTCCTAGCGGGGCCTACGAGCAGTACTTC
TRBD2,.,TRBV19,TRBJ2-1,CASSRGGDILEQFF,TGTGCCAGTAGTCGGGGGGGGGATATACTGGAGCAGTTCTTC
TRBD1,many,TRBV5-1,TRBJ2-6,CASGPGQQTGANVLTF,TGCGCCAGCGGTCCGGGACAGCAAACTGGGGCCAACGTCCTGACTTTC
.,.,TRBV27,TRBJ1-6,CASSFQGSPLHF,TGTGCCAGCAGTTTTCAGGGTTCACCCCTCCACTTT
.,medium-sized,TRBV20-1,TRBJ2-1,CSARDAGTRRNEQFF,TGCAGTGCTAGAGATGCCGGGACACGCCGTAATGAGCAGTTCTTC
.,few,TRBV10-3,TRBJ1-2,CAISELGEYGYTF,TGTGCCATCAGTGAGCTGGGGGAGTATGGCTACACCTTC
.,few,TRBV25-1,TRBJ2-1,CASSDSGDNEQFF,TGTGCCAGCAGTGATTCCGGAGACAATGAGCAGTTCTTC
.,.,TRBV14,TRBJ1-1,CASSLGEGTEAFF,TGTGCCAGCAGCCTAGGAGAGGGGACCGAAGCTTTCTTT
.,many,TRBV30,TRBJ1-2,CAWSVMPPVRGYTF,TGTGCCTGGAGTGTAATGCCCCCGGTGAGGGGCTACACCTTC
.,many,TRBV7-9,TRBJ2-7,CASSLVGGQGQYF,TGTGCCAGCAGCTTAGTAGGGGGTCAGGGGCAGTACTTC
.,many,TRBV20-1,TRBJ1-6,CSAPRDTNSPLHF,TGCAGTGCCCCGCGTGACACAAATTCACCCCTCCACTTT
.,few,TRBV19,TRBJ2-2,CASINRGGTGELFF,TGTGCCAGTATAAACAGGGGAGGTACCGGGGAGCTGTTTTTT
TRBD2,many,TRBV20-1,TRBJ2-2,CSARAGGPNTGELFF,TGCAGTGCTAGGGCGGGGGGTCCCAACACCGGGGAGCTGTTTTTT
.,.,TRBV7-2,TRBJ2-5,CASSPWAHLETQYF,TGTGCCAGCAGCCCCTGGGCCCACCTAGAGACCCAGTACTTC
.,many,TRBV6-5,TRBJ1-4,CASSYSLWQETNEKLFF,TGTGCCAGCAGTTACTCTCTCTGGCAGGAGACTAATGAAAAACTGTTTTTT
TRBD2,many,TRBV24-1,TRBJ2-3,CATSTQGLAGEIDTQYF,TGTGCCACCAGTACCCAAGGACTAGCGGGAGAGATAGATACGCAGTATTTT
TRBD1,.,TRBV12-5,TRBJ1-1,CASGFGTANTEAFF,TGTGCTAGTGGTTTTGGGACAGCGAACACTGAAGCTTTCTTT
.,many,TRBV15,TRBJ1-1,CATSRQGRTEAFF,TGTGCCACCAGCAGACAGGGGAGGACTGAAGCTTTCTTT
.,many,TRBV7-9,TRBJ2-7,CASSLGQVNYEQYF,TGTGCCAGCAGCTTAGGACAGGTGAACTACGAGCAGTACTTC
.,many,TRBV6-1,TRBJ1-2,CASSDVAKQGGYTF,TGTGCCAGCAGTGATGTGGCGAAGCAGGGAGGCTACACCTTC
.,few,TRBV5-1,TRBJ2-6,CASSLDQDLSSGANVLTF,TGCGCCAGCAGCTTGGATCAGGACCTGAGCTCTGGGGCCAACGTCCTGACTTTC
TRBD1,many,TRBV2,TRBJ1-6,CASRGDRSRDSPLHF,TGTGCCAGCAGGGGGGACAGGTCAAGGGACTCACCCCTCCACTTT
.,.,TRBV7-9,TRBJ1-5,CASSLRLAAPQPQHF,TGTGCCAGCAGCTTGAGGTTAGCTGCCCCCCAGCCCCAGCATTTT
.,many,TRBV20-1,TRBJ2-3,CSARDPRGTSTDTQYF,TGCAGTGCTAGAGATCCTCGCGGGACTAGCACAGATACGCAGTATTTT
TRBD1,.,TRBV4-1,TRBJ2-5,CASSQGWTGGETQYF,TGCGCCAGCAGCCAAGGTTGGACAGGGGGAGAGACCCAGTACTTC
.,many,TRBV7-2,TRBJ2-5,CASRPDRGGETQYF,TGTGCCAGCAGGCCGGACAGAGGTGGAGAGACCCAGTACTTC
.,many,TRBV7-2,TRBJ1-1,CASSRAPNEAFF,TGTGCCAGCAGTCGGGCCCCGAACGAAGCTTTCTTT
.,.,TRBV5-8,TRBJ1-3,CASSQGQSPGNTIYF,TGTGCCAGCAGCCAGGGCCAATCGCCTGGAAACACCATATATTTT
TRBD2,few,TRBV6-2/TRBV6-3,TRBJ2-5,CASRGRYRRSSGGLQETQYF,TGTGCCAGCAGGGGCAGGTACAGGAGATCTAGCGGGGGGCTTCAAGAGACCCAGTACTTC
.,.,TRBV18,TRBJ2-5,CASSPTRTSTGANETQYF,TGTGCCAGCTCACCGACGAGAACGTCGACCGGGGCGAACGAGACCCAGTACTTC
.,.,TRBV27,TRBJ2-1,CASSQWEREQFF,TGTGCCAGCAGCCAGTGGGAGCGGGAGCAGTTCTTC
TRBD2,many,TRBV7-2,TRBJ2-1,CASSRSGAGYNEQFF,TGTGCCAGCAGCCGTAGCGGGGCGGGATACAATGAGCAGTTCTTC
.,many,TRBV6-1,TRBJ1-2,CASRLGNYGYTF,TGTGCCAGCAGGCTAGGAAACTATGGCTACACCTTC
TRBD1,many,TRBV6-1,TRBJ2-1,CASREGQGGDNEQFF,TGTGCCAGCAGGGAGGGACAGGGAGGAGACAATGAGCAGTTCTTC
.,.,TRBV6-2/TRBV6-3,TRBJ1-1,CASSQGYTEAFF,TGTGCCAGCTCCCAGGGATACACTGAAGCTTTCTTT
.,few,TRBV12-3/TRBV12-4,TRBJ2-3,CASLGRDTDTQYF,TGTGCCAGCTTGGGCAGAGACACAGATACGCAGTATTTT
TRBD1,many,TRBV7-3,TRBJ2-2,CASSTVDRAGELFF,TGTGCCAGCAGCACCGTGGACAGGGCCGGGGAGCTGTTTTTT
.,few,TRBV3-1,TRBJ2-5,CASTLTRETQYF,TGTGCCAGCACCCTTACTCGGGAGACCCAGTACTTC
.,.,TRBV3-1,TRBJ2-7,CASRGRLGYEQYF,TGTGCCAGCAGAGGCAGATTGGGCTACGAGCAGTACTTC
.,many,TRBV28,TRBJ2-3,CASKDTSTDTQYF,TGTGCCAGCAAGGATACTAGCACAGATACGCAGTATTTT
.,many,TRBV2,TRBJ2-1,CASGGVVDEQFF,TGTGCCAGCGGAGGGGTTGTGGATGAGCAGTTCTTC
TRBD2,.,TRBV11-2,TRBJ2-5,CASSLEAGENQETQYF,TGTGCCAGCAGCTTAGAAGCGGGGGAGAACCAAGAGACCCAGTACTTC
.,many,TRBV4-2,TRBJ2-7,CASSQTTGTTYEQYF,TGTGCCAGCAGCCAGACTACCGGGACGACCTACGAGCAGTACTTC
.,.,TRBV5-5,TRBJ2-1,CASSLSLSSGVYNEQFF,TGTGCCAGCAGCTTGAGTTTGAGTAGCGGTGTATACAATGAGCAGTTCTTC
TRBD1,.,TRBV5-6,TRBJ1-2,CASSLTGQGYGYTF,TGTGCCAGCAGCTTGACGGGACAGGGATATGGCTACACCTTC
TRBD1,many,TRBV25-1,TRBJ2-5,CASSDYRGPGGTQYF,TGTGCCAGCTCCGACTACAGGGGGCCCGGCGGGACCCAGTACTTC